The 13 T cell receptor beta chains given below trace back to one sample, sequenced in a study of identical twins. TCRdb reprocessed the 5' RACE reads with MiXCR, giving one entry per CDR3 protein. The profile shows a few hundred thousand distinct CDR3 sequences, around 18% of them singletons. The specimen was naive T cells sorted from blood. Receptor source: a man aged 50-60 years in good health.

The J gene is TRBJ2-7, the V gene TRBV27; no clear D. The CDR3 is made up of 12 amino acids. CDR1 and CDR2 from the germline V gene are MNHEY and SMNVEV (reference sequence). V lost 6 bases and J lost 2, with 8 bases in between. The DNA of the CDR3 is TGTGCCAGCAGAAGTTTTCCCTACGAGCAGTACTTC. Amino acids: CASRSFPYEQYF.

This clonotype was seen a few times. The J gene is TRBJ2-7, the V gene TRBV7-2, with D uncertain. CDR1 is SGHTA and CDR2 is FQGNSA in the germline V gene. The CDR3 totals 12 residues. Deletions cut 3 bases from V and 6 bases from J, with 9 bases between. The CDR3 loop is CASSFFFREQYF. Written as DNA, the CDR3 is TGTGCCAGCAGCTTTTTTTTCCGCGAGCAGTACTTC.

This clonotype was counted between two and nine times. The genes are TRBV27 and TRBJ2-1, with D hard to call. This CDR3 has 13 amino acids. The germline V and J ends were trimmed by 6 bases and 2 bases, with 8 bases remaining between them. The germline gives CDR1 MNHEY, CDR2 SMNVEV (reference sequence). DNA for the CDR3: TGTGCCAGCAGGAGAGCAGCCTACAATGAGCAGTTCTTC. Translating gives CASRRAAYNEQFF.

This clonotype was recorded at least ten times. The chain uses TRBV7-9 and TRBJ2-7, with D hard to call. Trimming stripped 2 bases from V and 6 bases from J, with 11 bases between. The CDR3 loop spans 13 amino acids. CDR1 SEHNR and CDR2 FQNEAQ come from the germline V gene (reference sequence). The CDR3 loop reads CASSLNYRGEQYF. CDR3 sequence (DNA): TGTGCCAGCAGCTTAAACTACAGAGGCGAGCAGTACTTC.

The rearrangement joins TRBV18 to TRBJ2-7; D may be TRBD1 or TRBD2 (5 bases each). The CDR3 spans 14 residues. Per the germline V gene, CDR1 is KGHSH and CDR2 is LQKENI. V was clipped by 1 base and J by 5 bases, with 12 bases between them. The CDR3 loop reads CASSPLRTGHEQYF. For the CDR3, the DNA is TGTGCCAGCTCACCACTGAGGACGGGGCACGAGCAGTACTTC.

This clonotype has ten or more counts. The CDR3 protein is CASSLSPGGETQYF. In DNA, the CDR3 is TGTGCCAGCAGTTTATCGCCAGGAGGCGAGACCCAGTACTTC. The chain recombines TRBV27 with TRBJ2-5, with D possibly being TRBD2 (5 bases). V gave up 0 bases and J gave up 5 bases, with 10 bases separating them. CDR1 and CDR2 from the germline V gene are MNHEY and SMNVEV (reference sequence). The length of the CDR3 is 14 residues.

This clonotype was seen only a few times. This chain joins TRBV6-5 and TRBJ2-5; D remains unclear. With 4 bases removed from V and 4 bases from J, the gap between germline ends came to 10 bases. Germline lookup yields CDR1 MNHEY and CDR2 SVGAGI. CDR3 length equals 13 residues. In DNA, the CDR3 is TGTGCCAGCAGTTCGGCGGCCCCAGAGACCCAGTACTTC. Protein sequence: CASSSAAPETQYF.

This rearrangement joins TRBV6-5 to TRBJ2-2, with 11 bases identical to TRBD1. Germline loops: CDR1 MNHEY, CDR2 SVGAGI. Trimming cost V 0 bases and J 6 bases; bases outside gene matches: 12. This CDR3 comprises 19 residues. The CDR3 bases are TGTGCCAGCAGTTACTCGGGCCCAGGGACAGGGGGTTCGGCCGGGGAGCTGTTTTTT. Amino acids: CASSYSGPGTGGSAGELFF.

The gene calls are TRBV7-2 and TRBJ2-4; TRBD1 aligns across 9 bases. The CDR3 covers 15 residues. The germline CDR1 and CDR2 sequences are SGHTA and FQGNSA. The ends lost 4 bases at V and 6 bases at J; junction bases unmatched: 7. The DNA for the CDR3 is TGTGCCAGCAGCTCAACCGGGACAGGGAGAAACATTCAGTACTTC. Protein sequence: CASSSTGTGRNIQYF.

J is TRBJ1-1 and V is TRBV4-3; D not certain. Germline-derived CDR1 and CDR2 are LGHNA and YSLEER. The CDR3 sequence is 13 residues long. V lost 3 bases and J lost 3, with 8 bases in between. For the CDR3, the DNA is TGCGCCAGCAGCCAGAAAGCGGACACTGAAGCTTTCTTT. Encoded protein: CASSQKADTEAFF.

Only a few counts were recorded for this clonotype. The CDR3 nucleotides read TGTGCCAGCAGTAGCTCCCGGGATATAGGAGGGTGGAGGGCGTGGGGGTACAATGAGCAGTTCTTC. Translation: CASSSSRDIGGWRAWGYNEQFF. This chain links TRBV6-2 or TRBV6-3 with TRBJ2-1; D perhaps matches TRBD2 (6 bases). The CDR3 runs 22 residues. Germline CDR1 is MNHEY and CDR2 is SVGEGT. V gave up 5 bases and J gave up 4 bases, with 36 bases separating them.

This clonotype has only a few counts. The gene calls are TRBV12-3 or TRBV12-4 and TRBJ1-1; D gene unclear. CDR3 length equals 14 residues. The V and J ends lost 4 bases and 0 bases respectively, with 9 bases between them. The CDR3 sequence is CASSSEGMNTEAFF. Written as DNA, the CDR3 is TGTGCCAGCAGTTCTGAGGGCATGAACACTGAAGCTTTCTTT.

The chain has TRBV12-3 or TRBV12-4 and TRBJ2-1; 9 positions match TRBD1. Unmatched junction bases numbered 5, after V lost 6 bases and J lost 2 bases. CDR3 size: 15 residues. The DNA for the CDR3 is TGTGCCAGCAGCCCGCGGACAGGGGCCTACAATGAGCAGTTCTTC. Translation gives CASSPRTGAYNEQFF.